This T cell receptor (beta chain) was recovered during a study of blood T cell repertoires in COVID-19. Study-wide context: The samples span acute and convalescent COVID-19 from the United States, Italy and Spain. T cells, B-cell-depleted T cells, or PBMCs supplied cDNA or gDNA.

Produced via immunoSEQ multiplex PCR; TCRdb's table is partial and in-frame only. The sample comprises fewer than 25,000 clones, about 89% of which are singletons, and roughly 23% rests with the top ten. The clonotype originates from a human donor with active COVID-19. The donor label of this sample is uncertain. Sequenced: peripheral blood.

The CDR3 DNA sequence: TGTGCCGGAACTAGTCAGGGGGCCTTAAAGGGCTACACCTTC. This translates into CAGTSQGALKGYTF. The chain carries TRBV6-5 and TRBJ1-2, with TRBD1 matching 8 bases. The CDR3 totals 14 residues. V shed 11 bases and J 8 bases; nucleotides not matched to a gene: 16. The germline CDR1 and CDR2 sequences are MNHEY and SVGAGI.